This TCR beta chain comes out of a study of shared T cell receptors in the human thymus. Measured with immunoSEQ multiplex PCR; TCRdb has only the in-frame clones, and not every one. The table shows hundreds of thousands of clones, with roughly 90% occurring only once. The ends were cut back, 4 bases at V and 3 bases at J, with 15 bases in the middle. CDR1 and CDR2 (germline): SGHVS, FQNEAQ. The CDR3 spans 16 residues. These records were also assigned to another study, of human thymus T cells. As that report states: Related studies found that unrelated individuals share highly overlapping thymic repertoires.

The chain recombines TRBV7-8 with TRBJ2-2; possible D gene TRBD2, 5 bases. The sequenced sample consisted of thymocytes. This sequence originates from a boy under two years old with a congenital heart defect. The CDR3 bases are TGTGCCAGCAGCTCCCACCGGGAATTGGACACCGGGGAGCTGTTTTTT. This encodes CASSSHRELDTGELFF.